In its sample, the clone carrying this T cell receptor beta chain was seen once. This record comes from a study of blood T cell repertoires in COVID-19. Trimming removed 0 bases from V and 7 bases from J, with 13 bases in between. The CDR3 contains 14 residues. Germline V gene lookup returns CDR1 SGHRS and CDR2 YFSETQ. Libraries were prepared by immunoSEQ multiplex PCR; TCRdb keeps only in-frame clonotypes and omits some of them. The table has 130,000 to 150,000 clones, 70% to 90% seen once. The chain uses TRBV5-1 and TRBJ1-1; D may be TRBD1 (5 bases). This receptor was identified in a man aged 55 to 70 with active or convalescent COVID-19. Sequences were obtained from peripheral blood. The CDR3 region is CASSLDGGQGEAFF. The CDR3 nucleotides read TGCGCCAGCAGCTTGGATGGTGGGCAGGGTGAAGCTTTCTTT.